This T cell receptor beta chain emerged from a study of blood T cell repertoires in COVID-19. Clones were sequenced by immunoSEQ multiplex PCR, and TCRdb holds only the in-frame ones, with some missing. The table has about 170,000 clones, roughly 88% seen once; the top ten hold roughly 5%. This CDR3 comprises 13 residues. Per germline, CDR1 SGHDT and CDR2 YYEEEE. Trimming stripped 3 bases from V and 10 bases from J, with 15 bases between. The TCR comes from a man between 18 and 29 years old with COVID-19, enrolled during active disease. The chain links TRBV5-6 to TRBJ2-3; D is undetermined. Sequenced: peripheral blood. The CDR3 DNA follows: TGTGCCAGCAGCTCAGGTGGCAGTCTTGCGCAGTATTTT. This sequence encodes CASSSGGSLAQYF.